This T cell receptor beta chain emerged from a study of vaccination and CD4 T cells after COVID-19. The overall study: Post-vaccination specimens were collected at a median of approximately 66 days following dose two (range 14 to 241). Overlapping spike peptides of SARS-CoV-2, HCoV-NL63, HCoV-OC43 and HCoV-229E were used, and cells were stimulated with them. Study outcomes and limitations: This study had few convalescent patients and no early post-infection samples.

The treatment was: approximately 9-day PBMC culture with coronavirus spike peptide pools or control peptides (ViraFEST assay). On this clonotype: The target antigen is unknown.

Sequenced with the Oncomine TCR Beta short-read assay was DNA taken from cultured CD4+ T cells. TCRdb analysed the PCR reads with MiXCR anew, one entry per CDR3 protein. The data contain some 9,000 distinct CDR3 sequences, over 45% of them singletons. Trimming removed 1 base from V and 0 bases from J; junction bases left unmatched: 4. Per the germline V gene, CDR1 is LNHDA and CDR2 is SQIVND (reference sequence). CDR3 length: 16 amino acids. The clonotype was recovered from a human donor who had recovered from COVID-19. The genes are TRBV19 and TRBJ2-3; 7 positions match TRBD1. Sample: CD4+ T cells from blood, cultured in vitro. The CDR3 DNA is TGTGCCAGTAGTATAGGAGACAGGGTCAGCACAGATACGCAGTATTTT. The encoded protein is CASSIGDRVSTDTQYF.